The source of this TCR beta chain is a study of CD8 T cells in Susac syndrome. Reverse transcription of 0.5 to 1 ug RNA was performed with random hexamers. TCRdb re-called the immunoSEQ multiplex PCR reads with MiXCR, one entry per CDR3 protein. The repertoire consists of some 260,000 distinct CDR3 sequences, with around 83% occurring once and the leading ten covering over 0.095%. The germline V gene has CDR1 GTSNPN and CDR2 SVGIG (reference sequence). V was pared by 2 bases and J by 5 bases, with 6 bases of the junction left unmatched. This CDR3 is 13 amino acids long. Sequencing of TCR beta was performed on blood CD8+ T cells and on blood CD4+ T cells. In contrast to the negatively isolated CD8+ and CD4+ T cells, TEMRA cells were FACS-enriched.

Sequenced: CD8+ T cells from PBMCs. The receptor comes from a human donor with multiple sclerosis. The chain combines TRBV30 with TRBJ2-7; TRBD2 matches 7 bases. CDR3 in DNA: TGTGCCTGGAGTAAGCGGGATCTGGACGAGCAGTACTTC. As protein: CAWSKRDLDEQYF.